This T cell receptor (beta chain) was profiled in a study of T-cell memory formation after mild COVID-19. TCRdb redid the calling of the 5' RACE reads with MiXCR, one entry per CDR3 protein. Counted here are about 240,000 distinct CDR3 sequences, 7.5% to 10% occurring once; the ten biggest clones make up roughly 21%. The V gene's germline CDR1 is MNHEY and CDR2 SMNVEV (reference sequence). The CDR3 is made up of 17 amino acids. The junction had 6 bases not matched to a gene; V was cut back by 2 bases and J by 3 bases. The chain employs TRBV27 and TRBJ2-2, with 10 bases that match TRBD2. Sequencing was performed on PBMCs or a T cell subset sorted from them (not recorded which). The origin of this receptor is a man aged 18 to 30 who had mild COVID-19 (a few samples of this study predate the infection). Cell type and time point are not known. CDR3 DNA: TGTGCCAGCAGTTTACAGCGGGGGGGCACGGACACCGGGGAGCTGTTTTTT. Amino acids: CASSLQRGGTDTGELFF.